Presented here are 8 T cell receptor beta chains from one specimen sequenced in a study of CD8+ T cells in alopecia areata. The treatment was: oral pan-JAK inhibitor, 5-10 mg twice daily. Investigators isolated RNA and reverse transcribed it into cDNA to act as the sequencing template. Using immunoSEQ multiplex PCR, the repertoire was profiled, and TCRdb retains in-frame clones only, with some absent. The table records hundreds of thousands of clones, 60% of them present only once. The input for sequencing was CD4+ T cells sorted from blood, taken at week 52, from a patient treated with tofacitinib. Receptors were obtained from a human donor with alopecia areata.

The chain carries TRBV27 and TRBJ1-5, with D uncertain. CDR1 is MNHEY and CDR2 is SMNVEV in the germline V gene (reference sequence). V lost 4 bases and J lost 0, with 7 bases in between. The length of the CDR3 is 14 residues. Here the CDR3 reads CASSSDYSNQPQHF. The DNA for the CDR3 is TGTGCCAGCAGTTCCGATTATAGCAATCAGCCCCAGCATTTT.

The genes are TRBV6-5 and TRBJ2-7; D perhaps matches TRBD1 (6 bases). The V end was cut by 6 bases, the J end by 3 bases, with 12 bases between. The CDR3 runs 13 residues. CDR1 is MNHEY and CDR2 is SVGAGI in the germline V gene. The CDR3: CASSPGQYYEQYF. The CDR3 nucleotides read TGTGCCAGCAGCCCCGGACAGTACTACGAGCAGTACTTC.

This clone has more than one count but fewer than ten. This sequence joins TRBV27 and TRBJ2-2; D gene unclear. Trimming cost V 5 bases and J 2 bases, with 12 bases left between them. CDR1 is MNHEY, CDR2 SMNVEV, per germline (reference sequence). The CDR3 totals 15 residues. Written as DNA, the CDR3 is TGTGCCAGCAGTCAGCAACAGCTTAACACCGGGGAGCTGTTTTTT. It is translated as CASSQQQLNTGELFF.

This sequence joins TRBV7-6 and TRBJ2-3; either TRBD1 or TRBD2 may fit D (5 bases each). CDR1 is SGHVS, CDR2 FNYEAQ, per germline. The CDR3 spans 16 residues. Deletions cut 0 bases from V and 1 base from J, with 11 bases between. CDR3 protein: CASSLASGPGTDTQYF. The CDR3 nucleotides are TGTGCCAGCAGCTTAGCGTCGGGGCCGGGCACAGATACGCAGTATTTT.

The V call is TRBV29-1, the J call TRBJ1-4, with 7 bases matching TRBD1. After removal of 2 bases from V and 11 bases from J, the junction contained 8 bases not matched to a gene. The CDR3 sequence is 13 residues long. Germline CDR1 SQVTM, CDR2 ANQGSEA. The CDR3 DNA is TGCAGCGTTGAATGGCAGGGGGGAAGGAAACTGTTTTTT. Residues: CSVEWQGGRKLFF.

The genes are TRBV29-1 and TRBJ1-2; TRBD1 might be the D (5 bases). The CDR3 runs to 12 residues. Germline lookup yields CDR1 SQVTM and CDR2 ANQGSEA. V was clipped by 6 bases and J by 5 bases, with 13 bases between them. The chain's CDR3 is CSVFGTEYGYTF. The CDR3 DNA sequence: TGCAGCGTGTTCGGGACGGAATATGGCTACACCTTC.

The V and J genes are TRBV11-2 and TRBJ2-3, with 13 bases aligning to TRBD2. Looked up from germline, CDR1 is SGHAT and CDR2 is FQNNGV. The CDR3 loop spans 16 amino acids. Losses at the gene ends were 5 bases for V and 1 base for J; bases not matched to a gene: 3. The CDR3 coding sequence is TGTGCCAGCAGCCCCGGGACTAGCGGGGGCACAGATACGCAGTATTTT. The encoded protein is CASSPGTSGGTDTQYF.

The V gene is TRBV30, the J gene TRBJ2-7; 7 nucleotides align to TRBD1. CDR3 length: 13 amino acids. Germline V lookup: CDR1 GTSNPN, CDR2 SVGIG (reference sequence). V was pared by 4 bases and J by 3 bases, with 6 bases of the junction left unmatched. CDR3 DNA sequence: TGTGCCTGGACGGCAGGGGGTCACTACGAGCAGTACTTC. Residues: CAWTAGGHYEQYF.